This TCR beta chain was sequenced during a study of cytomegalovirus exposure and HLA in healthy donors (dated by TCRdb to 2016 to 2017). Looking at the study overall: In an earlier analysis of 550 to 750 of the donors, around 290 Gb of sequence data and some 100 million unique TCR beta sequences from 150 million to 200 million T cells were reported. To predict cytomegalovirus infection status, the study combined high-throughput TCR immunosequencing, statistical association of individual TCRs with disease status, and machine learning. A separate validation cohort of roughly 110 different subjects was used in addition to the approximately 670-subject first cohort. Of the 350 to 400 genotyped donors, 81% fell in the genetic ancestry cluster associated with self-reported Caucasian donors. An earlier analysis of 587 of the donors used high-throughput TCR beta sequencing to judge whether each TCR beta V gene segment behaved as functional or pseudogenic. The study was designed to test whether signatures of past pathogen exposure could be identified by cataloging public T cell receptors. Roughly 5 DR-DQ haplotypes were handled as single units for association and clustering, since linkage in the cohort was strong. Among 398 genotyped donors of the cohort, an average of 235,054 unique TCR beta nucleotide sequences were sequenced per donor, about a sixth of them non-productive. HLA typing covered class I and class II loci at four-digit resolution. Typing coverage differed by locus: A, B, C, DRB1 and DQB1 were typed in about 629-640 donors, DQA1 in 522, DPA1 in 600 to 610, and DPB1 in 472. Donor age, sex, ethnicity and CMV serostatus were collected together with the repertoire data. An early release that covered around 590 HLA-typed donors contained about 300 gigabases of sequencing data and tens of millions of unique TCR sequences. Rather than using new phenotypic data, the later analysis identified candidate immune exposures from TCR beta sequences and from how often those sequences occurred across donors. The study profiled the T cell repertoires of hundreds of subjects by immunosequencing and related them to cytomegalovirus serostatus. Genome-wide SNP genotypes for about 65% of the 666 donors were used in a later genetic analysis, which treated that subset as a discovery cohort. Every repertoire in the discovery cohort had been generated on one and the same sequencing platform. A later analysis re-analyzed previously published TCR beta repertoires from 650 to 800 donors and added high-resolution HLA genotyping to study TCR occurrence patterns. Beyond this particular receptor, the publication reports: Because counts were too low, approximately 15 rarely observed V segments, including chromosome 9 orphons, were excluded from the earlier analysis of about 500 of the donors. In a later analysis, most CMV-associated TCR beta chains were found to appear HLA-restricted, with HLA associations seemingly driven largely by CMV exposure. Cytomegalovirus status was reported to be diagnosed by the classifier with high specificity and sensitivity in both the original and validation cohorts. It was suggested by the authors that the approach could potentially be generalized to other disease states and immunological phenotypes. A later genetic analysis reported fewer N-insertions in productive TCRs among donors in an Asian-associated ancestry cluster than the roughly 700-donor mean. For the cohort, immune exposure information was limited to CMV serostatus. A cluster of highly shared sequence variants was judged likely to represent a technical artifact of the sequencing pipeline. A further reported finding was that TCR beta sequences accurately predicted the HLA-A and HLA-B alleles for most subjects in the first cohort. This cohort had only TCR beta chains sequenced, and the lack of alpha or paired-chain data limited which features could be detected. In a later analysis, TCR association rates were found to vary across HLA loci, with the most associated TCRs seen for DRB1 alleles and the fewest for HLA-C alleles. In a later analysis, HLA-associated TCR beta chains showed more clonal expansion and lower generation probabilities than non-associated chains that were equally common. In an earlier analysis of several hundred of the donors, most TCR beta V segments were observed in productive rearrangements about 87% or about 30% of the time, broadly matching IMGT annotations. Sequencing depth was assumed to be roughly uniform across donors in the presence/absence analyses, though that assumption may not hold. In a later analysis, several top co-occurrence clusters were reported to appear linked to parvovirus B19, influenza, CMV and Epstein-Barr virus. Three of the identified cytomegalovirus-associated TCR beta chains were confirmed in vitro to be specific for cytomegalovirus antigens. Because the 87-base-pair reads could not distinguish some IMGT-functional V segments, including TRBV6-2 and TRBV6-3, those segments were excluded. An association between a missense DCLRE1C variant and V-gene and J-gene trimming of TCR beta chains was found in a later genetic analysis and replicated in an independent cohort. Correlated functional status among segregating V segments might reflect linkage disequilibrium, but an unknown experimental factor could not be ruled out. The study gave a list of under 200 TCR beta chains associated with cytomegalovirus. Because HLA typing was unavailable for some donors at each locus, only the typed subset was used in association tests. Across donors, most TCR sequences were observed very rarely, whereas some public TCRs were present in many individuals. When HLA alleles, especially DR and DQ, strongly co-occurred, TCR associations were difficult to assign to individual alleles. In a later analysis, about 17,000 TCR beta sequences were associated with specific HLA alleles at a false discovery rate of 0.05.

CDR3 length: 14 amino acids, cysteine to phenylalanine. Left in the record is the CDR3 DNA by itself, 42 bases read in frame from the first base. The germline V gene provides CDR1 SGHTA and CDR2 FQGTGA. V lost 5 bases and J lost 0 bases; the stretch between them is 10 bases long. Comment on this clone: What antigen it recognizes has not been identified. The input lacks base qualities; no much larger clone sits a single base away.

The cohort comprised 670 or so healthy bone marrow donors. At the time of sampling, all cohort members were nominally healthy, though unrecorded immune exposures were likely present. The donor tested CMV seropositive, placing the donor among the approximately 290 seropositive members of the cohort. A peripheral blood sample was provided by each donor, and peripheral blood mononuclear cells were used for TCR beta sequencing. Genomic DNA was extracted from the blood cell samples with the Qiagen DNeasy Blood Extraction Kit. Libraries came from the immunoSEQ multiplex PCR assay. The multiplex PCR relied on a mix of 60 forward primers for TCR Vbeta segments and 13 reverse primers for TCR Jbeta segments. Amplification of the CDR3 region of rearranged TCR beta genes was performed with a multiplex PCR assay on genomic DNA. Amplified TCR beta libraries were sequenced as 87-base-pair reads on the Illumina HiSeq System. Under the source paper's analysis protocol: A later analysis counted about 76 million unique TCR beta chains across the 550 to 750 repertoires, and about 10 million of these chains were shared by at least two donors. Raw reads were error-corrected and collapsed into unique sequences by a nearest-neighbor algorithm in which closely related sequences were merged to remove PCR and sequencing errors. Alignment of CDR3 sequences to IMGT reference sequences was used to assign V, D and J gene segments. Each retained sequence needed at least a six-nucleotide match to both a V gene segment and a J gene segment. Rearrangements were classified as productive when the CDR3 lacked stop codons and remained in frame with V and J, and all other rearrangements were classified as non-productive. CDR3 was defined by IMGT convention, running from the second conserved V-encoded cysteine to the conserved J-encoded phenylalanine. The earlier analysis of around 640 of the donors excluded sequences that lacked an unambiguous match to a single V gene segment. An earlier analysis of 550 to 650 of the donors classified V segments as functional when productive rearrangements were above 56.7% and as segregating when the standard deviation between donors was above 5%. A statistical classification framework was developed to diagnose cytomegalovirus status using the catalog of TCR beta chain sequences. A later analysis assigned V and J genes by comparing TCR nucleotide sequences with IMGT/GENE-DB human TR gene sequences. In a later analysis, CDR3 sequences and most-parsimonious VDJ recombination scenarios were assigned using the TCRdist pipeline. In a later analysis, each TCR beta chain was defined by its CDR3 amino acid sequence together with its V-gene family, and reads lacking a unique V-gene family were excluded. In a later analysis, nearly 600 highly shared, low-generation-probability nucleotide sequences were removed to address suspected cross-contamination and a sequencing artifact. In a later analysis, a clonal expansion index for each public chain was calculated from normalized within-repertoire ranks of inferred template counts. A later analysis computed generation probabilities with a VDJ recombination model fitted to out-of-frame rearrangements, and checked the results against IGoR. In a later analysis, TCR-TCR, TCR-HLA and TCR-CMV co-occurrence was scored with hypergeometric tests, and a repertoire-size bias correction was applied to TCR pairs. In a later analysis, false discovery rates were estimated by permuting HLA or CMV assignments 20 times. A later analysis grouped co-occurring TCRs with DBSCAN, adding TCRdist sequence similarity when clustering within HLA-allele-positive subsets. Repertoires with fewer than 30,000 or more than 120,000 public chains were left out of co-occurrence clustering, as were a few repertoires with anomalous nucleotide sharing. Held by TCRdb, this immuneACCESS table contains in-frame sequences only and omits some clones. Under half of the omission traces to an unresolved V gene where checked; the cause of the rest is unknown. V, J and clone size derive from that table, while D and trimming were established from the DNA sequence. This sample is represented by 93,000 or so clones; almost 80% of them were singletons. The top ten clonotypes cover less than 5% of the sample.

The chain links TRBV7-3 with TRBJ1-1; the D gene identity is not certain. The sequence came from a man between 45 and 60 years old in good health and CMV-seropositive. The sequenced sample was PBMCs. The encoded CDR3 is CASSPGLMNTEAFF. The DNA sequence follows: TGTGCCAGCAGCCCGGGTCTCATGAACACTGAAGCTTTCTTT.